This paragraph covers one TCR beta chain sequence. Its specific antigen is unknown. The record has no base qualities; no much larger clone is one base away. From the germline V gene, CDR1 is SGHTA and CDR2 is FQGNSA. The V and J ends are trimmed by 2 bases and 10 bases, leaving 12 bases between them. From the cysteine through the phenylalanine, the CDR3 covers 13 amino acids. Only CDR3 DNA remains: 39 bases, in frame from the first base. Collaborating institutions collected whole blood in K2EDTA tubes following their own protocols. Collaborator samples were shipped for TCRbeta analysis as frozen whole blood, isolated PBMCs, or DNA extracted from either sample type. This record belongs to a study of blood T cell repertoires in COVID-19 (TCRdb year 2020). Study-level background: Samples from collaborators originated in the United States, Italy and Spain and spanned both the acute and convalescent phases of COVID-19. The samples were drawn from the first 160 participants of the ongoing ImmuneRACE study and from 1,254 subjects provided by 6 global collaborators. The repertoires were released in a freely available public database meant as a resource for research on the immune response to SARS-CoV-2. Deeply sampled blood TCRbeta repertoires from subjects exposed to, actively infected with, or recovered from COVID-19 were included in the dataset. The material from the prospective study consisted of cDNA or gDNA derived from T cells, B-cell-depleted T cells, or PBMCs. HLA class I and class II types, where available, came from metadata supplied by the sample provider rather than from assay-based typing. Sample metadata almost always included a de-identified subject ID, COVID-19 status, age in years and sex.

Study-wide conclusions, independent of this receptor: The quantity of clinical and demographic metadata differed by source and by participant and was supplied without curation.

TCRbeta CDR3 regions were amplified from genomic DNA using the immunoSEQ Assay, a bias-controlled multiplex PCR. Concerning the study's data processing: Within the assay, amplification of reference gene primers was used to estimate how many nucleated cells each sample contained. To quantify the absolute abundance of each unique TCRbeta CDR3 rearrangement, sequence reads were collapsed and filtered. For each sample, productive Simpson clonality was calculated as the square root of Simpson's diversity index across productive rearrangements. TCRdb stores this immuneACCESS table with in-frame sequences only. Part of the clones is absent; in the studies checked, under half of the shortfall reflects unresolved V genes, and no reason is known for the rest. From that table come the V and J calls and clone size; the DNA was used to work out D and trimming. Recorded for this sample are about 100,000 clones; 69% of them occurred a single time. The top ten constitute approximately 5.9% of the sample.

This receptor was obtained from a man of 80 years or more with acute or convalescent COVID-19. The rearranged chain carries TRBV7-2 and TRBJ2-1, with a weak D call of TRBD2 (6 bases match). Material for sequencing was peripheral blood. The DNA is TGTGCCAGCAGCTTAAGACAGAGCGGGGAGCAGTTCTTC. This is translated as CASSLRQSGEQFF.